Listed below are T cell receptor beta chains from one sample, sequenced in a study of shared T cell receptors in the human thymus. Profiling relied on immunoSEQ multiplex PCR, and the TCRdb table lists in-frame clones only, not all of them. Of about 400,000 clones in the sample, just under 95% were seen once. Sequencing was carried out using thymocytes. All receptors derive from a human donor. Both conserved end residues are part of each CDR3. The order of the fields is CDR3 DNA, CDR3 protein, V gene, D gene, clone size, J gene. A D gene is named only where the DNA matches it firmly. A clone size is listed for some rows: how often the clone was seen (once, few, many), or a class if it is expanded.

DNA: TGTGCCAGCAGTTGGGACAGCCTATATAGCAATCAGCCCCAGCATTTT
CDR3: CASSWDSLYSNQPQHF
V: TRBV5-5
D: TRBD1
size: .
J: TRBJ1-5

DNA: TGTGCCAGCAGCCCCGGAGCTTGTCACACAGATACGCAGTATTTT
CDR3: CASSPGACHTDTQYF
V: TRBV9
D: .
size: .
J: TRBJ2-3

DNA: TGTGCCAGTAGTAAGGGACAGGCCTACACCGGGGAGCTGTTTTTT
CDR3: CASSKGQAYTGELFF
V: TRBV19
D: TRBD1
size: .
J: TRBJ2-2

DNA: TGCGCCAGCAGCCCACACAGGGGGCGCTACAATGAGCAGTTCTTC
CDR3: CASSPHRGRYNEQFF
V: TRBV4-3
D: TRBD1
size: .
J: TRBJ2-1

DNA: TGTGCTAGTGGTTTGGTACGCGCAGGGGCGAACACTGAAGCTTTCTTT
CDR3: CASGLVRAGANTEAFF
V: TRBV12-5
D: .
size: once
J: TRBJ1-1

DNA: TGTGCCAGCAGCTACGGGGCTCGGACAGGGGCCAACTATGGCTACACCTTC
CDR3: CASSYGARTGANYGYTF
V: TRBV7-9
D: TRBD1
size: .
J: TRBJ1-2

DNA: TGTGCCAGCAGCTTATTAGGGGGGTACGACGGGGAGCTGTTTTTT
CDR3: CASSLLGGYDGELFF
V: TRBV7-2
D: .
size: .
J: TRBJ2-2

DNA: TGTGCCAGCCGTGCTTTCGGCAACTATGGCTACACCTTC
CDR3: CASRAFGNYGYTF
V: TRBV6-5
D: .
size: .
J: TRBJ1-2

DNA: TGTGCCAGCTCACCAAGGACAGGTCATTACGAGCAGTACTTC
CDR3: CASSPRTGHYEQYF
V: TRBV18
D: TRBD1
size: once
J: TRBJ2-7

DNA: TGTGCCAGCTCACCACGTCAGGGGGTGGACGGCTACACCTTC
CDR3: CASSPRQGVDGYTF
V: TRBV18
D: TRBD1
size: .
J: TRBJ1-2

DNA: TGTGCCAGCAGTTTATGCATAAAGGGGATAGAAGACAGAAGCCATAGCAATCAGCCCCAGCATTTT
CDR3: CASSLCIKGIEDRSHSNQPQHF
V: TRBV28
D: .
size: .
J: TRBJ1-5

DNA: TGTGCCAGCAGCTTGGATTCGGCAGGGGGCCGTCAGCCCCAGCATTTT
CDR3: CASSLDSAGGRQPQHF
V: TRBV5-5
D: TRBD1
size: .
J: TRBJ1-5

DNA: TGTGCCAGCAGCTTAACCTCGACAGGCCTCACAGATACGCAGTATTTT
CDR3: CASSLTSTGLTDTQYF
V: TRBV7-8
D: .
size: .
J: TRBJ2-3

DNA: TGTGCCAGCAGTCCCGCTAGCGGGGGCTCCTACGAGCAGTACTTC
CDR3: CASSPASGGSYEQYF
V: TRBV7-9
D: TRBD2
size: .
J: TRBJ2-7

DNA: TGTGCCAGAAAACAGGGGGCCAGGGAGACCCAGTACTTC
CDR3: CARKQGARETQYF
V: TRBV25-1
D: TRBD1
size: .
J: TRBJ2-5

DNA: TGTGCCATCAGTGGACTAGATCAGCAGTACTTC
CDR3: CAISGLDQQYF
V: TRBV10-3
D: .
size: .
J: TRBJ2-7

DNA: TGCGCCAGCAGCTCTATAGCGGGAGCCCCCTACAATGAGCAGTTCTTC
CDR3: CASSSIAGAPYNEQFF
V: TRBV5-1
D: TRBD2
size: .
J: TRBJ2-1

DNA: TGTGCCAGCAGTTTTTACAGGGTGGGCACCGGGGAGCTGTTTTTT
CDR3: CASSFYRVGTGELFF
V: TRBV28
D: .
size: .
J: TRBJ2-2

DNA: TGTGCCAGCAGTTTTGTAGGAAGAGATCCGGACAATGAGCAGTTCTTC
CDR3: CASSFVGRDPDNEQFF
V: TRBV27
D: .
size: once
J: TRBJ2-1

DNA: TGTGCCAGCAGCCCCCGCGGGATTGGGACTAGCAGCTACAATGAGCAGTTCTTC
CDR3: CASSPRGIGTSSYNEQFF
V: TRBV7-2
D: TRBD2
size: .
J: TRBJ2-1

DNA: TGTGCCAGCAGCTTAGACTCCAGGGTAGGAGGCTACACCTTC
CDR3: CASSLDSRVGGYTF
V: TRBV7-9
D: .
size: .
J: TRBJ1-2

DNA: TGTGCCAGCAGTGAGGTACCGGGGCCCATTCAATATGGCTACACCTTC
CDR3: CASSEVPGPIQYGYTF
V: TRBV6-4
D: .
size: .
J: TRBJ1-2